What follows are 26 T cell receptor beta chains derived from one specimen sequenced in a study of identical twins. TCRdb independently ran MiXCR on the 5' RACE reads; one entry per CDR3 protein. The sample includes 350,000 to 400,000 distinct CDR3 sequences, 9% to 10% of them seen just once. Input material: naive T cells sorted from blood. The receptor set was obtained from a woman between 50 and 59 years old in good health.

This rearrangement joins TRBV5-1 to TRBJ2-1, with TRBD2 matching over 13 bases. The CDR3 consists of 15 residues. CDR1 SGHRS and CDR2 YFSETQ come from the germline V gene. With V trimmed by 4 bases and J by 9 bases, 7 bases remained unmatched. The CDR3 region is CASSTGLAGDREQFF. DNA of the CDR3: TGCGCCAGCAGCACCGGACTAGCGGGAGATCGTGAGCAGTTCTTC.

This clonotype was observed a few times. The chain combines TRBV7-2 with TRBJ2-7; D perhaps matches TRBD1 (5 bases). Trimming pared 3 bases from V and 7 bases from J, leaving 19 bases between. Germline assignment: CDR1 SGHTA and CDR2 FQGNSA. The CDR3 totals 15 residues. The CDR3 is CASSFTLQDTYEQYF. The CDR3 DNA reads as TGTGCCAGCAGCTTCACGCTTCAGGACACTTATGAGCAGTACTTC.

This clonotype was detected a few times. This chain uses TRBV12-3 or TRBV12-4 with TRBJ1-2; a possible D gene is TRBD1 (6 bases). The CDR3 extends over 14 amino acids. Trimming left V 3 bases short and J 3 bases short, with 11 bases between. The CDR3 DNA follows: TGTGCCAGCAGTTTTGGGGGGCAGGACTATGGCTACACCTTC. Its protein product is CASSFGGQDYGYTF.

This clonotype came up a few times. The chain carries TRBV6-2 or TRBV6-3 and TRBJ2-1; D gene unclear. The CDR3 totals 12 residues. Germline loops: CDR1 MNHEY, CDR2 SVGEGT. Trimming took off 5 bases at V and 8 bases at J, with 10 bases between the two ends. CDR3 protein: CASSPVLYEQFF. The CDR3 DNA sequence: TGTGCCAGCAGTCCCGTCCTGTATGAGCAGTTCTTC.

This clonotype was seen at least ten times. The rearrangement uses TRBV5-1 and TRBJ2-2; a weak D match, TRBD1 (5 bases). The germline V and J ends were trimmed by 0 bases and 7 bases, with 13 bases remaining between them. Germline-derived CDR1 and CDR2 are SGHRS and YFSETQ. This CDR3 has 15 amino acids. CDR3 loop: CASSLGTNLGGELFF. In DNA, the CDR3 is TGCGCCAGCAGCTTGGGGACAAACCTTGGCGGGGAGCTGTTTTTT.

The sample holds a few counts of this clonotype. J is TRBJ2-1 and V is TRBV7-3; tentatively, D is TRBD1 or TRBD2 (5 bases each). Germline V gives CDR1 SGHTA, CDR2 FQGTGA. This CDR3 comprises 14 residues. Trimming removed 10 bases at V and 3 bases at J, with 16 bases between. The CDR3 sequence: CATYRDQGYNEQFF. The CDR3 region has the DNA TGTGCCACCTACCGGGACCAGGGCTACAATGAGCAGTTCTTC.

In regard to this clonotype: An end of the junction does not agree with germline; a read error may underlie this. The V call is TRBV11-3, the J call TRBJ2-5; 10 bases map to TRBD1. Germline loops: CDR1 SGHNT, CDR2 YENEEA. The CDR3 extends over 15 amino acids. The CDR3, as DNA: TGTGCCAGCAGGTTAGGGGGGACAGGGGAAGAGACCCAGTACTTC. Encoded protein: CASRLGGTGEETQYF. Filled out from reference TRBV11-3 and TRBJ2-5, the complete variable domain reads EAGVVQSPRYKIIEKKQPVAFWCNPISGHNTLYWYLQNLGQGPELLIRYENEEAVDDSQLPKDRFSAERLKGVDSTLKIQPAELGDSAVYLCASRLGGTGEETQYFGPGTRLLVL.

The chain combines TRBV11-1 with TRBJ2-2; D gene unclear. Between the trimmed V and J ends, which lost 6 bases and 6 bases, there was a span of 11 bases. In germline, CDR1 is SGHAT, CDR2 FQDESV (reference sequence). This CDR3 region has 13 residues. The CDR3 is CASRPLGSGELFF. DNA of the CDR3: TGTGCCAGCAGACCTTTGGGTTCCGGGGAGCTGTTTTTT.

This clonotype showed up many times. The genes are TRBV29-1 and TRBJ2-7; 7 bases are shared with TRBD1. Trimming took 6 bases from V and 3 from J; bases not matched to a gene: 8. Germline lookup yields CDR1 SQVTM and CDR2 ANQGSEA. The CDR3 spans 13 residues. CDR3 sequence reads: CSVGDSTNYEQYF. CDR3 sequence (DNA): TGCAGCGTAGGGGACAGTACGAACTACGAGCAGTACTTC.

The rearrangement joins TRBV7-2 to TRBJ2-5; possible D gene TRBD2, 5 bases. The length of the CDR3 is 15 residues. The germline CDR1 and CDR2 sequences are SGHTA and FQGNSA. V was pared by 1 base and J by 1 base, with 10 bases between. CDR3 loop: CASSLVGLIQETQYF. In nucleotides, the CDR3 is TGTGCCAGCAGCTTAGTTGGACTGATCCAAGAGACCCAGTACTTC.

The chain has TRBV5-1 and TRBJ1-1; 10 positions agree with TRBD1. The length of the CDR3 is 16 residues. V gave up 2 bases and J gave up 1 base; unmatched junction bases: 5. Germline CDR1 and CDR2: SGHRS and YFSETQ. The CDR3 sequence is CASSFRQGARNTEAFF. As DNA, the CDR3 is TGCGCCAGCAGCTTCCGACAGGGGGCCCGGAACACTGAAGCTTTCTTT. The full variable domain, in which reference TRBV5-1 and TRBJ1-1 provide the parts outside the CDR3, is KAGVTQTPRYLIKTRGQQVTLSCSPISGHRSVSWYQQTPGQGLQFLFEYFSETQRNKGNFPGRFSGRQFSNSRSEMNVSTLELGDSALYLCASSFRQGARNTEAFFGQGTRLTVV.

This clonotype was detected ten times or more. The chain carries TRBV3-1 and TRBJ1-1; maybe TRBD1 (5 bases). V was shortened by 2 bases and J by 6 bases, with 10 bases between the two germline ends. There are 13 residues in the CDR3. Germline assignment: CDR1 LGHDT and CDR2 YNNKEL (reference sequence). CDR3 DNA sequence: TGTGCCAGCAGCCAATTCGACAGTGCTGAAGCTTTCTTT. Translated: CASSQFDSAEAFF.

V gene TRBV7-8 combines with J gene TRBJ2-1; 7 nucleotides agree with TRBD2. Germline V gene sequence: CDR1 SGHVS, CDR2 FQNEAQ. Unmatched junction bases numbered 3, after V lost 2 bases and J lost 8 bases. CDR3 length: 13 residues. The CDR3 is CASSLRREYEQFF. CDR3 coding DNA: TGTGCCAGCAGCTTAAGGCGGGAGTATGAGCAGTTCTTC.

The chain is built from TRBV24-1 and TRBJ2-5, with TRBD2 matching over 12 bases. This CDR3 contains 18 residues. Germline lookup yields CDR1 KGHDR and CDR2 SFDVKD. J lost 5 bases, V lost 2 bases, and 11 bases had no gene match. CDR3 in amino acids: CATSDSRTSGTLGETQYF. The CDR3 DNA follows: TGTGCCACCAGTGATTCACGGACTAGCGGGACCCTGGGGGAGACCCAGTACTTC.

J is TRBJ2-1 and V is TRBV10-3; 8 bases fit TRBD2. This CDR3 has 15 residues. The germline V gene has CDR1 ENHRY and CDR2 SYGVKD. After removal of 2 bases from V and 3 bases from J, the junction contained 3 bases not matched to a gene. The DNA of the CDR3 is TGTGCCATCAGTGAGGAGAGCGGGAGCTACAATGAGCAGTTCTTC. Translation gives CAISEESGSYNEQFF.

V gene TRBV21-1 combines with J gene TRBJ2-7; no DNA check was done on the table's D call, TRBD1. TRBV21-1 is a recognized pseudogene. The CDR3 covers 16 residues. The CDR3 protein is CASSKFRGTGVYEQYV. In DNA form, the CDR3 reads TGTGCCAGCAGCAAATTCAGGGGGACTGGAGTCTACGAGCAGTACGTC.

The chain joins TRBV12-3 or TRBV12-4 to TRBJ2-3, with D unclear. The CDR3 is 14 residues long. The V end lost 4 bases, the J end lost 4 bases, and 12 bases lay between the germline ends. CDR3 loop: CASSYDPLADTQYF. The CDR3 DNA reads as TGTGCCAGCAGTTATGATCCCCTCGCAGATACGCAGTATTTT.

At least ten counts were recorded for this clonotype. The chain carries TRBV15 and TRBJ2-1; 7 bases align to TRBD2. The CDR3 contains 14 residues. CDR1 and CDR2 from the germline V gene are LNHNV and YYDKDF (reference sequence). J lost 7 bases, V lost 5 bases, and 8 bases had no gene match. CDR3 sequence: CATSASLAANEQFF. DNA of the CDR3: TGTGCCACCAGCGCCTCGCTAGCGGCGAATGAGCAGTTCTTC.

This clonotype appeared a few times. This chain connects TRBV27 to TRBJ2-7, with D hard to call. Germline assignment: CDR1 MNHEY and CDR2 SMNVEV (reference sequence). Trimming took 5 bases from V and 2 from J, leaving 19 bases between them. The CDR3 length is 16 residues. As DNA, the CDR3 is TGTGCCAGCAGTGAGGACGGCGCACAACTTACCTACGAGCAGTACTTC. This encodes CASSEDGAQLTYEQYF.

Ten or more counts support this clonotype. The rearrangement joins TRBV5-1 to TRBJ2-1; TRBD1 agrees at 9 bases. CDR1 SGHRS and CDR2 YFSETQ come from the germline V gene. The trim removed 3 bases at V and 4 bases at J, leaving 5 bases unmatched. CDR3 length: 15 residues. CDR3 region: CASSSRQGEYNEQFF. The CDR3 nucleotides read TGCGCCAGCAGCTCAAGACAGGGGGAATACAATGAGCAGTTCTTC.

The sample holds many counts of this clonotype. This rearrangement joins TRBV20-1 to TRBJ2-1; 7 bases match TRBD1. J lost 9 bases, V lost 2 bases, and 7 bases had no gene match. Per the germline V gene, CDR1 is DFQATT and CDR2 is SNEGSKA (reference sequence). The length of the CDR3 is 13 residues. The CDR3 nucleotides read TGCAGTGCTAGATCCAGGGGGATCGTTGAGCAGTTCTTC. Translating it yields CSARSRGIVEQFF.

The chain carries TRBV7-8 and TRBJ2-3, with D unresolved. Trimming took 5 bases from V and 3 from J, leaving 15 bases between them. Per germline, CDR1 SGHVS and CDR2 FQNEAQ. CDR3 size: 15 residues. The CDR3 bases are TGTGCCAGCAGCAAAGGACGGCTGGGGACAGATACGCAGTATTTT. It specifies CASSKGRLGTDTQYF. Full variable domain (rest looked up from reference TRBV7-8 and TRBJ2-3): GAGVSQSPRYKVAKRGQDVALRCDPISGHVSLFWYQQALGQGPEFLTYFQNEAQLDKSGLPSDRFFAERPEGSVSTLKIQRTQQEDSAVYLCASSKGRLGTDTQYFGPGTRLTVL.

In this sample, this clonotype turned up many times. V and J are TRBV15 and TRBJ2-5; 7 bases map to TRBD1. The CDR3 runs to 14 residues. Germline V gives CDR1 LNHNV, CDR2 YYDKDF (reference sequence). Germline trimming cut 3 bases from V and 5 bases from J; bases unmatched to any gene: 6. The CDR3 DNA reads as TGTGCCACCAGCAGGACAGGGAGTGGGGAGACCCAGTACTTC. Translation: CATSRTGSGETQYF.

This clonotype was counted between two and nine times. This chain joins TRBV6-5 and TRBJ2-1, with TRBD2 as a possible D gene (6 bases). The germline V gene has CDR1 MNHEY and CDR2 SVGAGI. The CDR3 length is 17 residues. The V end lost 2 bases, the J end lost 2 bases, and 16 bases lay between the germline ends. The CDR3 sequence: CASSYKVAGRAYNEQFF. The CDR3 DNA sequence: TGTGCCAGCAGTTACAAAGTGGCGGGACGGGCCTACAATGAGCAGTTCTTC.

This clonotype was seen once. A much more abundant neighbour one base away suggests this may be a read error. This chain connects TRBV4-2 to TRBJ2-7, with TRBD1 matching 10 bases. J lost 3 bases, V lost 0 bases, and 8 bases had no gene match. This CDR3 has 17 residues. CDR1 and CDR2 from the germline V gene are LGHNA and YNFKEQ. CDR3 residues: CASSQDFPDRGFYEQYF. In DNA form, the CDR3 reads TGTGCCAGCAGCCAAGATTTCCCGGACAGGGGGTTCTACGAGCAGTACTTC.

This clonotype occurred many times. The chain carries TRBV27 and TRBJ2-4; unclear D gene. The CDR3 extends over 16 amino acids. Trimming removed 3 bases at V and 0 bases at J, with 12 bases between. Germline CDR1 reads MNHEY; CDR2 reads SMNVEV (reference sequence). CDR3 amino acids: CASSLEDQLAKNIQYF. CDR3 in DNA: TGTGCCAGCAGTTTGGAAGACCAACTAGCCAAAAACATTCAGTACTTC.